This T cell receptor beta chain was retrieved from a study of blood T cell repertoires in COVID-19. About the research overall: PBMCs, B-cell-depleted T cells, or T cells provided the cDNA or gDNA that made up the material.

As originally analysed: Amplification from reference gene primers served as the basis for estimated nucleated cell counts. The repertoire was sequenced with immunoSEQ multiplex PCR; TCRdb's copy has only in-frame clones and lacks some. V and J calls and clone size are given by that table; D and trimming were obtained from the DNA. Seen here are around 210,000 clones, 75% to 85% observed once, and the top ten hold about 5.1%. The CDR3 covers 14 residues. The germline V gene encodes CDR1 GTSNPN and CDR2 SVGIG (reference sequence). The V and J ends lost 4 bases and 4 bases, in that order; junction bases with no gene match: 8. Seattle patients were enrolled during active infection and followed longitudinally.

The V gene is TRBV30, the J gene TRBJ2-7; 9 bases fit TRBD1. The sequence derives from a man aged 50 or older with COVID-19, enrolled during active disease. Sequencing was performed on peripheral blood. CDR3 DNA: TGTGCCTGGACCCCAGGACAGGGGCTGTACGAGCAGTACTTC. Its translation is CAWTPGQGLYEQYF.